Below are 5 T cell receptor beta chains sequenced from a single sample in a study of T-cell reconstitution after alpha-beta-depleted transplantation in children. Unique molecular identifiers were incorporated during preparation of the TCRbeta library. Using its own MiXCR run on the PCR reads, TCRdb lists one record per CDR3 protein. The sample lists 70,000 to 95,000 distinct CDR3 sequences, roughly 16% occurring once. The sequencing here drew on PBMCs, mostly from graft donor cells, taken 180 days after TCRalphabeta/CD19-depleted stem cell transplant. The receptors stem from a male patient aged 2 to 9 who had a stem cell transplant for acute lymphoblastic leukemia, so the T cells may come from the graft donor.

The sample holds many counts of this clonotype. The chain recombines TRBV5-1 with TRBJ1-5; D is uncertain. The CDR3 runs 14 residues. V was trimmed by 4 bases and J by 6 bases, leaving 14 bases between them. The germline gives CDR1 SGHRS, CDR2 YFSETQ. The CDR3 nucleotides read TGCGCCAGCAGCAGGACGGACGAGGCTCAGCCCCAGCATTTT. This sequence encodes CASSRTDEAQPQHF.

The chain is built from TRBV5-1 and TRBJ2-2, with D possibly matching TRBD1 (6 bases). Per the germline V gene, CDR1 is SGHRS and CDR2 is YFSETQ. The CDR3 runs to 15 residues. V was trimmed by 2 bases and J by 5 bases, leaving 13 bases between them. This CDR3 is CASSLQGQKTGELFF. The DNA for the CDR3 is TGCGCCAGCAGCTTACAGGGTCAAAAGACCGGGGAGCTGTTTTTT. Full variable domain (remainder filled in from reference TRBV5-1 and TRBJ2-2): KAGVTQTPRYLIKTRGQQVTLSCSPISGHRSVSWYQQTPGQGLQFLFEYFSETQRNKGNFPGRFSGRQFSNSRSEMNVSTLELGDSALYLCASSLQGQKTGELFFGEGSRLTVL.

A few counts support this clonotype. This chain joins TRBV12-3 or TRBV12-4 and TRBJ2-7; 8 positions match TRBD1. This CDR3 spans 15 amino acids. Germline trimming cut 5 bases from V and 2 bases from J; bases unmatched to any gene: 8. The CDR3 region has the DNA TGTGCCAGCAGTCTGGACAGGGAGGCCACCTACGAGCAGTACTTC. It translates to CASSLDREATYEQYF.

The chain links TRBV25-1 to TRBJ2-5; D may be TRBD1 (5 bases). This CDR3 has 15 amino acids. From germline, CDR1 is MGHDK and CDR2 SYGVNS. V lost 5 bases to trimming and J lost 4 bases, with 17 bases between them. The CDR3 DNA sequence: TGTGCCAGCAGTCATAAAAGGGGCCCCAGAGAGACCCAGTACTTC. This translates into CASSHKRGPRETQYF. Using reference TRBV25-1 and TRBJ2-5 for the parts outside the CDR3, the full variable domain is EADIYQTPRYLVIGTGKKITLECSQTMGHDKMYWYQQDPGMELHLIHYSYGVNSTEKGDLSSESTVSRIRTEHFPLTLESARPSHTSQYLCASSHKRGPRETQYFGPGTRLLVL.

The V and J genes are TRBV10-3 and TRBJ2-2; no firm D call. The CDR3 consists of 14 residues. Germline V gene data show CDR1 as ENHRY and CDR2 as SYGVKD. V lost 2 bases, J lost 3 bases, and 7 bases lay in between. CDR3 in DNA: TGTGCCATCAGTGAGCTGGCTGACACCGGGGAGCTGTTTTTT. Its translation is CAISELADTGELFF.